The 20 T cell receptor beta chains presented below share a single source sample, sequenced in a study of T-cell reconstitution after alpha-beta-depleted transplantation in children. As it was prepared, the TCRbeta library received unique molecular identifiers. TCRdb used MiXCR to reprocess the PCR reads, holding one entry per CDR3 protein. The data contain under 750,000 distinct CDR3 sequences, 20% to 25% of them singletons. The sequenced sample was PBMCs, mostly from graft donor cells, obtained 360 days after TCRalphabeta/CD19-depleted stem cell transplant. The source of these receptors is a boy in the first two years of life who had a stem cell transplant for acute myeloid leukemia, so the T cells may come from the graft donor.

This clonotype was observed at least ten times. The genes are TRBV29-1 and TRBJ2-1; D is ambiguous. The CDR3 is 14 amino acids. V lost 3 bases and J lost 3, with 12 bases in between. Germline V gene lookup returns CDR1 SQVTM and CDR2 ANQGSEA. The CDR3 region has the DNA TGCAGCGTTGACAGCCAGCCGATCTACAATGAGCAGTTCTTC. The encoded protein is CSVDSQPIYNEQFF.

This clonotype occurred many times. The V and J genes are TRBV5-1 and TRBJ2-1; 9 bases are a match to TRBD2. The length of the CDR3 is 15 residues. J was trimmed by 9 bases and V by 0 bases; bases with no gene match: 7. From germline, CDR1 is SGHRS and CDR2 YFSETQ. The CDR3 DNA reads TGCGCCAGCAGCTTGGAGGCGGGGGGGCCGACTGAGCAGTTCTTC. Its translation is CASSLEAGGPTEQFF.

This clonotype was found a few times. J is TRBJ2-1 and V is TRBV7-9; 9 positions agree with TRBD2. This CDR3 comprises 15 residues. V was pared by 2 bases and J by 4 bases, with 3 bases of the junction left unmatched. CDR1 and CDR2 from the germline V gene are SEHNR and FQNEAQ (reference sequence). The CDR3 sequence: CASSLQRGVYNEQFF. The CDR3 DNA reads TGTGCCAGCAGCTTACAGCGGGGGGTATACAATGAGCAGTTCTTC.

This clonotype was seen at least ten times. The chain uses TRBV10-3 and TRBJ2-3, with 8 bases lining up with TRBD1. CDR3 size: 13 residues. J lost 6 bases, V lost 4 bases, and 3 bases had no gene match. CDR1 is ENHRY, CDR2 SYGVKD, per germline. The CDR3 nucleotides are TGTGCCATCAGTGGAACAGGGGGGGATACGCAGTATTTT. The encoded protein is CAISGTGGDTQYF.

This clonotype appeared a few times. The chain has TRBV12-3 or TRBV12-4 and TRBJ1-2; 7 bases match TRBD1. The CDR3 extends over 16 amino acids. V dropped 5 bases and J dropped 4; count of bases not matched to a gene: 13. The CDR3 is CASSENRQGGGYGYTF. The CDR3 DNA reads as TGTGCCAGCAGTGAGAACCGACAGGGAGGCGGCTATGGCTACACCTTC.

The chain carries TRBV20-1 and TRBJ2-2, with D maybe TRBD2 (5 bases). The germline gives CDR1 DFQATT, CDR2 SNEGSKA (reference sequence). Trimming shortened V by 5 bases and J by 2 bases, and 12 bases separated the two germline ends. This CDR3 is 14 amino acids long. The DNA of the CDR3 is TGCAGTGCTCCTCGTTCGGGAAACACCGGGGAGCTGTTTTTT. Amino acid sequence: CSAPRSGNTGELFF.

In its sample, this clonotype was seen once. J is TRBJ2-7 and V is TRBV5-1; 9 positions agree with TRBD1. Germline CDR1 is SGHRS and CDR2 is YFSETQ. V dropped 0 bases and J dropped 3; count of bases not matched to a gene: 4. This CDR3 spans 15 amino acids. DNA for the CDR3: TGCGCCAGCAGCTTGGGGACAGGGGTAGGCTACGAGCAGTACTTC. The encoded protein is CASSLGTGVGYEQYF.

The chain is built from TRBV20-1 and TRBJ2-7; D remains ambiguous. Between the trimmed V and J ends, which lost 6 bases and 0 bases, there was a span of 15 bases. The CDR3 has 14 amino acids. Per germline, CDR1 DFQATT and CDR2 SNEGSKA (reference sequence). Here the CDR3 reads CSAESWQSSYEQYV. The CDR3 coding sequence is TGCAGTGCCGAAAGTTGGCAGAGCTCCTACGAGCAGTACGTC.

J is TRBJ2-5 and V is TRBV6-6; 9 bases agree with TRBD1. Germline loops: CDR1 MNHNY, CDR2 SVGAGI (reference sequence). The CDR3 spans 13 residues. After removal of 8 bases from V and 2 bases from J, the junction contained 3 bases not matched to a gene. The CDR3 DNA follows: TGTGCCAGCCTCGGACAGGGGCAAGAGACCCAGTACTTC. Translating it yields CASLGQGQETQYF.

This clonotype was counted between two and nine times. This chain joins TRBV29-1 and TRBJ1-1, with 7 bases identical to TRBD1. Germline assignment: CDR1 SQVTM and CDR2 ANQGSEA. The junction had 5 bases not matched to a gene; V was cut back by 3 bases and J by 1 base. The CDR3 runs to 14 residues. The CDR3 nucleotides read TGCAGCGTTGATGCCGGGACAGAGAACACTGAAGCTTTCTTT. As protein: CSVDAGTENTEAFF.

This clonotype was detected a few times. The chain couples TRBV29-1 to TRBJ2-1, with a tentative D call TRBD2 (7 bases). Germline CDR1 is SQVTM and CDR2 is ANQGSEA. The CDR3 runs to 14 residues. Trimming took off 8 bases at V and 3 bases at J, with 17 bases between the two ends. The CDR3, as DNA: TGCAGCTCCCTAAGGGGGGGGTACTACAATGAGCAGTTCTTC. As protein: CSSLRGGYYNEQFF.

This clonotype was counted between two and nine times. CDR3 DNA sequence: TGCAGTGCTAGTTCGGACAGCTACAATGAGCAGTTCTTC. This encodes CSASSDSYNEQFF. The chain combines TRBV20-1 with TRBJ2-1, with a tentative D call TRBD1 (6 bases). CDR1 is DFQATT, CDR2 SNEGSKA, per germline (reference sequence). This CDR3 is 13 amino acids long. Trimming removed 3 bases from V and 3 bases from J, with 9 bases in between.

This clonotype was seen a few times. CDR3 region: CASSTAELVENEQFF. CDR3 coding DNA: TGTGCCAGCAGCACGGCCGAACTGGTGGAGAATGAGCAGTTCTTC. J is TRBJ2-1 and V is TRBV7-9; D remains ambiguous. CDR3 length equals 15 residues. The V gene's germline CDR1 is SEHNR and CDR2 FQNEAQ (reference sequence). V dropped 5 bases and J dropped 7 bases, with 18 bases sitting between them.

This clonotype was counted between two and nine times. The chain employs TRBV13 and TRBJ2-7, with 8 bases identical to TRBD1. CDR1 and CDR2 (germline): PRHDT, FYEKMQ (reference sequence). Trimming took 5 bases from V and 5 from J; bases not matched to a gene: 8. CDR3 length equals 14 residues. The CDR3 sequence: CASSPRDRGNEQYF. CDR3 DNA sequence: TGTGCCAGCAGCCCTCGCGACAGGGGTAACGAGCAGTACTTC.

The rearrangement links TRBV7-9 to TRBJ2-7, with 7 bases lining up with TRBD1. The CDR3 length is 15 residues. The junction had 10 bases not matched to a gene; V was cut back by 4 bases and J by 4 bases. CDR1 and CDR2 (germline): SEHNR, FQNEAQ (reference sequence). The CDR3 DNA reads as TGTGCCAGCAGCTCCGAGGACAGGATTGTGTACGAGCAGTACTTC. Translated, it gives CASSSEDRIVYEQYF.

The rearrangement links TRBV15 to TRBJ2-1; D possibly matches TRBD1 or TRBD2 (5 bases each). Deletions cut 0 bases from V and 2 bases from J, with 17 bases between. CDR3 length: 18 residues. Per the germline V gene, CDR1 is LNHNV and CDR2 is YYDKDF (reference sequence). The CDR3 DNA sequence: TGTGCCACCAGCAGAGAAGGGGCGGAGACTACTGCCTACAATGAGCAGTTCTTC. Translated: CATSREGAETTAYNEQFF.

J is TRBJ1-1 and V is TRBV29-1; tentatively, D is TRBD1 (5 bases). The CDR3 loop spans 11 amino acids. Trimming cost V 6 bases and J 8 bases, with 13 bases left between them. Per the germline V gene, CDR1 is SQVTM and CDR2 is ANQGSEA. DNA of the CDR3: TGCAGCGTAATACAGGATCCAGAAGCTTTCTTT. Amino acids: CSVIQDPEAFF.

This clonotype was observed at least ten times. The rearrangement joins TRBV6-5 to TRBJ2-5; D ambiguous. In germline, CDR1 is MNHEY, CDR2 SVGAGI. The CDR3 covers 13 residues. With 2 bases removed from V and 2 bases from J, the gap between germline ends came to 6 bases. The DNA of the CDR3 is TGTGCCAGCAGTTACGGGCAGCAAGAGACCCAGTACTTC. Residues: CASSYGQQETQYF.

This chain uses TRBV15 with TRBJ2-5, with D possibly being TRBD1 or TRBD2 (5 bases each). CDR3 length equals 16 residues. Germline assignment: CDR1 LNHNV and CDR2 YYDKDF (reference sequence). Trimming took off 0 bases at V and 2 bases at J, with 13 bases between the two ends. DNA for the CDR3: TGTGCCACCAGCAGAGACCTTGGGGACCCACAAGAGACCCAGTACTTC. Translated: CATSRDLGDPQETQYF.

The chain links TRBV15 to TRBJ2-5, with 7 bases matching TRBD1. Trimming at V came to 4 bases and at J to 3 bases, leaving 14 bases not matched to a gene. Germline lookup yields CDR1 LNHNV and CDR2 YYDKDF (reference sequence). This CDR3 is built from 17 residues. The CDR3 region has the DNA TGTGCCACCAGCACTTACGTGACCGGGACAGTTGAAGAGACCCAGTACTTC. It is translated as CATSTYVTGTVEETQYF.